This T cell receptor (beta chain) was sequenced during a study of blood T cell repertoires in COVID-19. The CDR3 consists of 15 residues. V dropped 4 bases and J dropped 8 bases, with 18 bases sitting between them. CDR1 and CDR2 from the germline V gene are MDHEN and SYDVKM. Measured with immunoSEQ multiplex PCR; TCRdb has only the in-frame clones, and not every one. The sample has approximately 500,000 clones, 70% to 90% seen once. The sequenced sample was peripheral blood. V gene TRBV28 combines with J gene TRBJ1-5; D remains ambiguous. The source is a human donor in a cohort sampled during active COVID-19. CDR3 residues: CASSSPEGGRKPQHF. The CDR3 coding sequence is TGTGCCAGCAGTTCCCCAGAGGGAGGTCGAAAGCCCCAGCATTTT.